The TCR beta chain under discussion was sequenced for a study of regulatory T cells in long-lasting Graves disease. Overall study: Over-5-year antithyroid drug use with positive TSH receptor antibodies defined persistent Graves' disease in the study. General study findings and limits: Accuracy might have suffered from few samples. Whereas approximately 980 public clonotypes were shared by new patients, persistent patients shared more, at around 2,700. Reduced TCR diversity was observed in persistent Graves' patients versus newly diagnosed patients.

The time point: persistent/refractory GD, antithyroid drugs over 5 years with positive TRAb. The TCR library was made from RNA extracted from PBMCs. Researchers made TCR beta libraries by using iRepertoire HTBI primers and running Arm-PCR on CDR3 regions. A single record per CDR3 protein comes from TCRdb applying MiXCR to the multiplex PCR reads. The data show nearly 350,000 distinct CDR3 sequences, 15% to 20% seen once. This clonotype was observed at least ten times. Its antigen is unidentified. Specimen: peripheral blood mononuclear cells (PBMCs), collected when the disease was refractory, from a patient treated with antithyroid drugs. This receptor was identified in a female donor with Graves disease.

The CDR3 spells CASSQDGGGNYGYTF. The DNA of the CDR3 is TGTGCCAGCAGCCAAGACGGAGGGGGTAACTATGGCTACACCTTC. The gene calls are TRBV7-2 and TRBJ1-2; weak D call: TRBD1 (6 bases). Trimming shortened V by 5 bases and J by 1 base, and 14 bases separated the two germline ends. This CDR3 region has 15 residues. CDR1 and CDR2 from the germline V gene are SGHTA and FQGNSA.